This is a list of T cell receptor beta chains from one sample in a study of cytomegalovirus exposure and HLA in healthy donors. Profiling relied on immunoSEQ multiplex PCR, and the TCRdb table lists in-frame clones only, not all of them. The data hold roughly 200,000 clones, with around nine tenths observed a single time. The sequenced material came from PBMCs. Source of these receptors: a woman in her 30s in good health and CMV-seronegative. CDR3s include the opening cysteine and the closing phenylalanine or tryptophan. A D gene is named only where the DNA matches it firmly. Only part of the rows carry a size: once, few, many, or a class if the clone is expanded.

d_call: NA
v_call: TRBV28
j_call: TRBJ1-5
clone_size: once
cdr3_aa: CASSLLGRGNQPQHF
cdr3_nt: TGTGCCAGCAGTTTATTGGGCAGGGGCAATCAGCCCCAGCATTTT

d_call: NA
v_call: TRBV19
j_call: TRBJ1-1
clone_size: NA
cdr3_aa: CASRFRGNTEAFF
cdr3_nt: TGTGCCAGTAGGTTCAGGGGGAACACTGAAGCTTTCTTT

d_call: NA
v_call: TRBV6-1
j_call: TRBJ1-5
clone_size: NA
cdr3_aa: CASSEKGRTAALVSNQPQHF
cdr3_nt: TGTGCCAGCAGTGAAAAGGGACGGACAGCGGCCTTAGTGAGCAATCAGCCCCAGCATTTT

d_call: NA
v_call: TRBV28
j_call: TRBJ1-3
clone_size: once
cdr3_aa: CASSLEPNGNTIYF
cdr3_nt: TGTGCCAGCAGTTTGGAGCCCAATGGAAACACCATATATTTT

d_call: NA
v_call: TRBV5-1
j_call: TRBJ2-2
clone_size: NA
cdr3_aa: CASRNRDFLNTGELFF
cdr3_nt: TGCGCCAGCAGAAACCGGGACTTCTTAAACACCGGGGAGCTGTTTTTT

d_call: NA
v_call: TRBV5-1
j_call: TRBJ2-1
clone_size: NA
cdr3_aa: CASSLGDIREQFF
cdr3_nt: TGCGCCAGCAGCTTGGGGGACATTCGCGAGCAGTTCTTC

d_call: NA
v_call: TRBV27
j_call: TRBJ2-3
clone_size: NA
cdr3_aa: CASSPRQPTDTQYF
cdr3_nt: TGTGCCAGCAGTCCCAGACAGCCTACAGATACGCAGTATTTT

d_call: TRBD2
v_call: TRBV5-1
j_call: TRBJ2-7
clone_size: NA
cdr3_aa: CASSSYRTSGSSYEQYF
cdr3_nt: TGCGCCAGCAGCTCCTACCGGACTAGCGGGAGCTCCTACGAGCAGTACTTC

d_call: NA
v_call: TRBV5-6
j_call: TRBJ2-2
clone_size: NA
cdr3_aa: CASSAQGTGELFF
cdr3_nt: TGTGCCAGCAGCGCCCAGGGCACCGGGGAGCTGTTTTTT

d_call: NA
v_call: TRBV11-3
j_call: TRBJ2-1
clone_size: few
cdr3_aa: CASSLLSASHNEQFF
cdr3_nt: TGTGCCAGCAGCTTACTGTCGGCTAGCCACAATGAGCAGTTCTTC

d_call: TRBD1
v_call: TRBV19
j_call: TRBJ2-6
clone_size: NA
cdr3_aa: CASSSQGAGANVLTF
cdr3_nt: TGTGCCAGTAGTTCACAGGGGGCTGGGGCCAACGTCCTGACTTTC

d_call: TRBD1
v_call: TRBV15
j_call: TRBJ2-1
clone_size: NA
cdr3_aa: CATSRGPGGLDEQFF
cdr3_nt: TGTGCCACCAGCAGAGGACCAGGGGGCCTAGATGAGCAGTTCTTC

d_call: TRBD1
v_call: TRBV13
j_call: TRBJ1-1
clone_size: NA
cdr3_aa: CASSSLRTGTVGKAFF
cdr3_nt: TGTGCCAGCAGCTCCCTCAGGACCGGGACAGTCGGGAAAGCTTTCTTT

d_call: TRBD1
v_call: TRBV6-5
j_call: TRBJ1-4
clone_size: NA
cdr3_aa: CASSLRGREKLFF
cdr3_nt: TGTGCCAGCAGCCTCAGGGGGCGGGAAAAACTGTTTTTT

d_call: TRBD1
v_call: TRBV30
j_call: TRBJ2-1
clone_size: NA
cdr3_aa: CAWSVRGQGSNEQFF
cdr3_nt: TGTGCCTGGAGTGTACGGGGACAGGGGTCCAATGAGCAGTTCTTC

d_call: NA
v_call: TRBV7-9
j_call: TRBJ2-2
clone_size: NA
cdr3_aa: CASSSDITGELFF
cdr3_nt: TGTGCCAGCAGCTCGGACATTACCGGGGAGCTGTTTTTT

d_call: NA
v_call: TRBV11-2
j_call: TRBJ2-5
clone_size: NA
cdr3_aa: CASSVTQYRVGETQYF
cdr3_nt: TGTGCCAGCAGCGTCACACAATACAGGGTCGGGGAGACCCAGTACTTC

d_call: NA
v_call: TRBV28
j_call: TRBJ2-2
clone_size: NA
cdr3_aa: CASTPVGQMTGELFF
cdr3_nt: TGTGCCAGCACCCCCGTCGGACAGATGACCGGGGAGCTGTTTTTT

d_call: NA
v_call: TRBV7-9
j_call: TRBJ1-3
clone_size: NA
cdr3_aa: CASSSPRSGNTIYF
cdr3_nt: TGTGCCAGCAGCTCCCCCCGTTCCGGAAACACCATATATTTT

d_call: TRBD1
v_call: TRBV11-2
j_call: TRBJ2-3
clone_size: NA
cdr3_aa: CASSPGQGRSQGDTQYF
cdr3_nt: TGTGCCAGCAGCCCGGGACAGGGACGGTCCCAGGGGGATACGCAGTATTTT

d_call: TRBD1
v_call: TRBV2
j_call: TRBJ2-7
clone_size: NA
cdr3_aa: CASSGQGYEQYF
cdr3_nt: TGTGCCAGCAGTGGACAGGGCTACGAGCAGTACTTC

d_call: TRBD1
v_call: TRBV7-9
j_call: TRBJ2-1
clone_size: NA
cdr3_aa: CASSLGTGDFNEQFF
cdr3_nt: TGTGCCAGCAGCTTAGGGACAGGGGATTTCAATGAGCAGTTCTTC

d_call: TRBD1
v_call: TRBV27
j_call: TRBJ1-5
clone_size: few
cdr3_aa: CASRNQGGGQPQHF
cdr3_nt: TGTGCCAGCAGAAACCAGGGGGGTGGGCAGCCCCAGCATTTT

d_call: NA
v_call: TRBV7-4
j_call: TRBJ2-2
clone_size: few
cdr3_aa: CASSFVSWYAWFGGELFF
cdr3_nt: TGTGCCAGCAGCTTTGTTAGTTGGTATGCCTGGTTTGGCGGGGAGCTGTTTTTT

d_call: TRBD2
v_call: TRBV4-2
j_call: TRBJ2-7
clone_size: NA
cdr3_aa: CASSHYPKDAGGNEQYF
cdr3_nt: TGTGCCAGCAGCCATTACCCAAAAGACGCGGGGGGCAACGAGCAGTACTTC

d_call: TRBD2
v_call: TRBV29-1
j_call: TRBJ2-3
clone_size: NA
cdr3_aa: CSVPPHSGISTDTQYF
cdr3_nt: TGCAGCGTCCCACCCCATAGCGGGATCAGCACAGATACGCAGTATTTT

d_call: NA
v_call: TRBV30
j_call: TRBJ2-7
clone_size: NA
cdr3_aa: CACVQAPSNEQYF
cdr3_nt: TGTGCCTGCGTCCAGGCTCCTTCCAACGAGCAGTACTTC

d_call: NA
v_call: TRBV7-9
j_call: TRBJ1-1
clone_size: once
cdr3_aa: CASSRIQSGHTEAFF
cdr3_nt: TGTGCCAGCAGTCGTATCCAGTCGGGTCATACTGAAGCTTTCTTT

d_call: TRBD2
v_call: TRBV6-5
j_call: TRBJ2-7
clone_size: NA
cdr3_aa: CASSTGLASYEQYF
cdr3_nt: TGTGCCAGCAGTACGGGACTAGCATCCTACGAGCAGTACTTC

d_call: NA
v_call: TRBV28
j_call: TRBJ2-7
clone_size: NA
cdr3_aa: CASSLGDTMGFEQYF
cdr3_nt: TGTGCCAGCAGCCTAGGGGACACCATGGGCTTCGAGCAGTACTTC

d_call: TRBD1
v_call: TRBV28
j_call: TRBJ1-4
clone_size: NA
cdr3_aa: CASSYRGGNEKLFF
cdr3_nt: TGTGCCAGCAGTTACAGGGGTGGTAATGAAAAACTGTTTTTT

d_call: NA
v_call: TRBV6-4
j_call: TRBJ1-1
clone_size: few
cdr3_aa: CASSDPSTPGQLNQNTEAFF
cdr3_nt: TGTGCCAGCAGTGACCCATCTACCCCTGGACAGCTTAACCAGAACACTGAAGCTTTCTTT

d_call: TRBD1
v_call: TRBV2
j_call: TRBJ1-5
clone_size: NA
cdr3_aa: CASSFDRGYQPQHF
cdr3_nt: TGTGCCAGCAGTTTCGACAGGGGTTACCAGCCCCAGCATTTT

d_call: NA
v_call: TRBV28
j_call: TRBJ2-1
clone_size: NA
cdr3_aa: CASSFLQQDEQFF
cdr3_nt: TGTGCCAGCAGTTTCCTCCAGCAGGATGAGCAGTTCTTC

d_call: NA
v_call: TRBV7-9
j_call: TRBJ2-7
clone_size: NA
cdr3_aa: CSSSLDGLPRPYEQYF
cdr3_nt: TGTTCCAGCAGCCTTGACGGACTACCCCGCCCGTACGAGCAGTACTTC

d_call: TRBD1
v_call: TRBV7-9
j_call: TRBJ1-2
clone_size: NA
cdr3_aa: CASSSGQGNYGYTF
cdr3_nt: TGTGCCAGCAGCTCCGGACAGGGGAACTATGGCTACACCTTC

d_call: NA
v_call: TRBV28
j_call: TRBJ1-2
clone_size: NA
cdr3_aa: CASRSRDTNYGYTF
cdr3_nt: TGTGCCAGCAGGTCCCGGGACACAAACTATGGCTACACCTTC

d_call: TRBD1
v_call: TRBV30
j_call: TRBJ2-2
clone_size: NA
cdr3_aa: CAWSYRGTGELFF
cdr3_nt: TGTGCCTGGAGTTACAGGGGCACCGGGGAGCTGTTTTTT

d_call: TRBD2
v_call: TRBV7-2
j_call: TRBJ2-7
clone_size: NA
cdr3_aa: CASSPLAGAEQYF
cdr3_nt: TGTGCCAGCAGCCCCTTAGCGGGAGCCGAGCAGTACTTC

d_call: TRBD1
v_call: TRBV7-9
j_call: TRBJ2-3
clone_size: NA
cdr3_aa: CASSPGTAWGDTQYF
cdr3_nt: TGTGCCAGCAGCCCCGGGACAGCCTGGGGAGATACGCAGTATTTT